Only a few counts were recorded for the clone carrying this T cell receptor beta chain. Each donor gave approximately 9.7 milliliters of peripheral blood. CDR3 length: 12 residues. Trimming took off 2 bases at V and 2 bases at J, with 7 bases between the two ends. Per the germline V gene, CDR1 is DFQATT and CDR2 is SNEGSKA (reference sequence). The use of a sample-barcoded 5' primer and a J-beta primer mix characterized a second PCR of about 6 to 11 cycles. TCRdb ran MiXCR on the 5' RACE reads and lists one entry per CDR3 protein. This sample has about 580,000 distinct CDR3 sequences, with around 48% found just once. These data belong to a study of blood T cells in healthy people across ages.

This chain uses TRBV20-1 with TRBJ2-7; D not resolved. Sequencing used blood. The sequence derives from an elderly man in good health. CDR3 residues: CSARRLAYEQYF. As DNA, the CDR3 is TGCAGTGCTAGACGCCTAGCCTACGAGCAGTACTTC.